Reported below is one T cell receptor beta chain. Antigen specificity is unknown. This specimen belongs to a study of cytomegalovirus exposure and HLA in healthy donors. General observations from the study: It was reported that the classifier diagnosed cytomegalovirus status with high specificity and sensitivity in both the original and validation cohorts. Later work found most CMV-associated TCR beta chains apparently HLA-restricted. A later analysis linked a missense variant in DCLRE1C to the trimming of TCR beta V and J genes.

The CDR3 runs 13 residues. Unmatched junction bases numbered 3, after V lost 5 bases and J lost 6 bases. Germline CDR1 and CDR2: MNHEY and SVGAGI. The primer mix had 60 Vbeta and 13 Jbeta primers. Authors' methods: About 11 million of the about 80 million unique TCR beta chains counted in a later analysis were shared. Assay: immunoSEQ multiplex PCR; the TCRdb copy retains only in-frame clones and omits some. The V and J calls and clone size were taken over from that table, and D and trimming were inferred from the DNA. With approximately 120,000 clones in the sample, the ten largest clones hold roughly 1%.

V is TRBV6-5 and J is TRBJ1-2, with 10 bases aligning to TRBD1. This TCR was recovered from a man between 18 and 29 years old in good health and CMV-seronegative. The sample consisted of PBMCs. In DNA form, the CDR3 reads TGTGCCAGCAGTCAAGACAGGGGGCATGGCTACACCTTC. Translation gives CASSQDRGHGYTF.